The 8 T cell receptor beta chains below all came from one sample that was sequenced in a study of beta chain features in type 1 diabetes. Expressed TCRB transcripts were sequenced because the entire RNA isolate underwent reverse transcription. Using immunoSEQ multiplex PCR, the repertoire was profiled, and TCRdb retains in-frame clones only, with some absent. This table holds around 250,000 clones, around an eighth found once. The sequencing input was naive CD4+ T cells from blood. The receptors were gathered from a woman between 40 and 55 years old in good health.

The CDR3 here is CASSPPYTRLGETQYF. The CDR3 DNA sequence: TGTGCCAGCTCACCACCATACACCAGACTTGGAGAGACCCAGTACTTC. The J gene is TRBJ2-5, the V gene TRBV18; no reliable D call. V was trimmed by 0 bases and J by 4 bases, leaving 15 bases between them. In germline, CDR1 is KGHSH, CDR2 LQKENI. The CDR3 sequence is 16 residues long.

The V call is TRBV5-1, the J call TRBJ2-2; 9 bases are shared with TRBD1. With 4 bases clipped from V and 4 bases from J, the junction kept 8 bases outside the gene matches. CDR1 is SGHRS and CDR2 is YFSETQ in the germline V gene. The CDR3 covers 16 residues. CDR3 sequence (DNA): TGCGCCAGCAGCCCCACCGGGACAGGGAGCACCGGGGAGCTGTTTTTT. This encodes CASSPTGTGSTGELFF.

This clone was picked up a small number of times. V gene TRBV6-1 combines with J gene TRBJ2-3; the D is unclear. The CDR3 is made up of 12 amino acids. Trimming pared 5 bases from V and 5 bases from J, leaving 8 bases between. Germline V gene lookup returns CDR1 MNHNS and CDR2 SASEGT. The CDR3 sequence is CASSPTGDTQYF. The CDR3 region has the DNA TGTGCCAGCAGTCCGACGGGAGATACGCAGTATTTT.

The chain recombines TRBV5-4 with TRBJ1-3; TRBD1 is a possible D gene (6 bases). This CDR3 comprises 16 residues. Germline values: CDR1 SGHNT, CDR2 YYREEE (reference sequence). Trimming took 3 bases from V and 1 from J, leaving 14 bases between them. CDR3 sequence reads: CASSSQGRASGNTIYF. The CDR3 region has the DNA TGTGCCAGCAGCTCACAGGGAAGGGCTTCTGGAAACACCATATATTTT. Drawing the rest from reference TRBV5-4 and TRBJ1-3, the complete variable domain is ETGVTQSPTHLIKTRGQQVTLRCSSQSGHNTVSWYQQALGQGPQFIFQYYREEENGRGNFPPRFSGLQFPNYSSELNVNALELDDSALYLCASSSQGRASGNTIYFGEGSWLTVV.

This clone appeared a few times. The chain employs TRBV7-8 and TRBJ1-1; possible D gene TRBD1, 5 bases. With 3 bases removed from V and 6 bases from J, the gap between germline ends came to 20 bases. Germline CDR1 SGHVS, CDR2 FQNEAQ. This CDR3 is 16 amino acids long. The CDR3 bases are TGTGCCAGCAGCTTCCGGACGGGGGATGAAATCGCTGAAGCTTTCTTT. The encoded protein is CASSFRTGDEIAEAFF.

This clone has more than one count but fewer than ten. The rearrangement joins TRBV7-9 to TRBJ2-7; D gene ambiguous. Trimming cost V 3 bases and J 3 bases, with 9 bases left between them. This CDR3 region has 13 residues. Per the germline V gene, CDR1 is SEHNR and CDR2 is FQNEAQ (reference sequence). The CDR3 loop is CASSLAQHYEQYF. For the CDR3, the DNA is TGTGCCAGCAGCTTGGCACAGCACTACGAGCAGTACTTC. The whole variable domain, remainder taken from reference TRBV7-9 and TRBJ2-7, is DTGVSQNPRHKITKRGQNVTFRCDPISEHNRLYWYRQTLGQGPEFLTYFQNEAQLEKSRLLSDRFSAERPKGSFSTLEIQRTEQGDSAMYLCASSLAQHYEQYFGPGTRLTVT.

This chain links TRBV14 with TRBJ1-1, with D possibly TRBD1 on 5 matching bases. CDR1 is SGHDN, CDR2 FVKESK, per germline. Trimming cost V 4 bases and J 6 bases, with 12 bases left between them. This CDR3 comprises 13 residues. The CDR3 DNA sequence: TGTGCCAGCAGCCTTCAGGGTTTCGCTGAAGCTTTCTTT. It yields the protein CASSLQGFAEAFF. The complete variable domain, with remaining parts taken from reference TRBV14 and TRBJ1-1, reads EAGVTQFPSHSVIEKGQTVTLRCDPISGHDNLYWYRRVMGKEIKFLLHFVKESKQDESGMPNNRFLAERTGGTYSTLKVQPAELEDSGVYFCASSLQGFAEAFFGQGTRLTVV.

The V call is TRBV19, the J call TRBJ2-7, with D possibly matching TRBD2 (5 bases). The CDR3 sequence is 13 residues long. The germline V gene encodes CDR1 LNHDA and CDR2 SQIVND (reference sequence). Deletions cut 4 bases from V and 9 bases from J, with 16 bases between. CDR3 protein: CASSTGSYEGQYF. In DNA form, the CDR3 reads TGTGCCAGTAGTACGGGATCCTACGAGGGGCAGTACTTC.